The entry below describes one T cell receptor (beta chain). CDR3 length: 15 residues. Germline CDR1 and CDR2: SGHNT and YENEEA. Trimming took 3 bases from V and 8 from J, leaving 17 bases between them. This sample is drawn from a study of blood T cell repertoires in COVID-19. Across the study: Samples came from the United States, Italy and Spain, spanning acute and convalescent COVID-19. Sample material is recorded as cDNA or gDNA derived from T cells, B-cell-depleted T cells, or PBMCs.

Under the authors' procedure: By means of reference gene primer amplification, nucleated cell counts were estimated. Data came from immunoSEQ multiplex PCR; TCRdb stores just in-frame clones and leaves some out. D and trimming come from the DNA, and the V and J calls and clone size come from that table. The sample holds approximately 350,000 clones; under 95% are singletons and the top ten take under 3.5%. The sequencing sample was made of peripheral blood. The receptor was isolated from a woman aged 18-29 years who had recovered from COVID-19. The chain combines TRBV11-3 with TRBJ2-1, with D perhaps TRBD2 (6 bases). The CDR3 protein is CASSLRAGGVYEQFF. Here the CDR3 DNA reads TGTGCCAGCAGCTTGAGGGCGGGCGGGGTCTATGAGCAGTTCTTC.